These 18 T cell receptor beta chains originate from one sample sequenced in a study of blood T cell repertoires in COVID-19 (dated by TCRdb to 2018 to 2020). The library was generated by the immunoSEQ multiplex PCR assay. Imported from immuneACCESS, the table was reduced by TCRdb to in-frame sequences with V and J called. These copies leave out some clones; in studies compared against another copy, an unresolved V gene accounts for under half, and the cause of the remainder is not known. For this sample the table gives about 81,000 clones, of which 70% to 90% were detected only once. The ten most abundant clones make up approximately 5.1% of the sample. The sequencing input was peripheral blood. The receptors were sampled from a woman at least 80 years old with acute or convalescent COVID-19.

The chain couples TRBV27 to TRBJ2-1; tentatively, D is TRBD1 (6 bases). CDR3 length equals 15 residues. The germline gives CDR1 MNHEY, CDR2 SMNVEV (reference sequence). The V end was cut by 4 bases, the J end by 5 bases, with 15 bases between. CDR3 residues: CASSSYRVENNEQFF. The CDR3 DNA follows: TGTGCCAGCAGTTCTTACAGGGTGGAAAACAATGAGCAGTTCTTC.

V is TRBV28 and J is TRBJ2-5, with D possibly being TRBD2 (5 bases). In germline, CDR1 is MDHEN, CDR2 SYDVKM. This CDR3 has 12 residues. V lost 3 bases and J lost 5, with 7 bases in between. The chain's CDR3 is CASSLRAETQYF. The CDR3 nucleotides read TGTGCCAGCAGTTTGAGGGCGGAGACCCAGTACTTC. Drawing the rest from reference TRBV28 and TRBJ2-5, the complete variable domain is DVKVTQSSRYLVKRTGEKVFLECVQDMDHENMFWYRQDPGLGLRLIYFSYDVKMKEKGDIPEGYSVSREKKERFSLILESASTNQTSMYLCASSLRAETQYFGPGTRLLVL.

The CDR3 reads CASSLPKTGTAIPDTQYF. The CDR3 nucleotides read TGCGCCAGCAGCTTGCCTAAAACCGGGACAGCAATCCCAGATACGCAGTATTTT. The chain combines TRBV5-1 with TRBJ2-3; TRBD1 matches at 7 bases. The CDR3 consists of 18 residues. The V gene's germline CDR1 is SGHRS and CDR2 YFSETQ. Trimming removed 1 base from V and 4 bases from J; junction bases left unmatched: 15.

The J gene is TRBJ2-4, the V gene TRBV2; D call uncertain. CDR1 is SNHLY, CDR2 FYNNEI, per germline. The CDR3 is 13 amino acids. CDR3 protein: CATQGVGENIQYF. The CDR3 region has the DNA TGTGCAACTCAAGGTGTCGGAGAAAACATTCAGTACTTC.

This clone was seen a few times. V usage is TRBV2 and J usage is TRBJ1-2; 7 positions match TRBD1. The CDR3 extends over 13 amino acids. Germline assignment: CDR1 SNHLY and CDR2 FYNNEI. J was trimmed by 8 bases and V by 9 bases; bases with no gene match: 12. Here the CDR3 reads CASQPRGRWGYTF. The CDR3 DNA reads TGTGCCAGTCAGCCTAGGGGGCGCTGGGGCTACACCTTC.

The V and J genes are TRBV7-3 and TRBJ1-1, with TRBD1 matching over 7 bases. The trim removed 5 bases at V and 2 bases at J, leaving 8 bases unmatched. This CDR3 has 15 amino acids. Germline CDR1 and CDR2: SGHTA and FQGTGA. The CDR3 coding sequence is TGTGCCAGCAGCCAACGACAGGGCCTAAACACTGAAGCTTTCTTT. Translation: CASSQRQGLNTEAFF.

V gene TRBV5-1 combines with J gene TRBJ2-3; the match to TRBD2 covers 10 bases. CDR1 and CDR2 from the germline V gene are SGHRS and YFSETQ. V shed 4 bases, J shed 1 base, and the junction held 6 bases outside the gene matches. There are 16 residues in the CDR3. The CDR3 DNA follows: TGCGCCAGCAGCACCCCGGGGACTAGCGGCACAGATACGCAGTATTTT. This codes for CASSTPGTSGTDTQYF. Based on the CDR3 plus reference TRBV5-1 and TRBJ2-3, the full variable domain is KAGVTQTPRYLIKTRGQQVTLSCSPISGHRSVSWYQQTPGQGLQFLFEYFSETQRNKGNFPGRFSGRQFSNSRSEMNVSTLELGDSALYLCASSTPGTSGTDTQYFGPGTRLTVL.

CDR3 nucleotides: TGTGCCAGCAGCCCCTACTCCAGGGGGCTAGCAACTAATGAAAAACTGTTTTTT. This encodes CASSPYSRGLATNEKLFF. The chain carries TRBV4-2 and TRBJ1-4; 8 nucleotides align to TRBD1. With V trimmed by 4 bases and J by 0 bases, 10 bases remained unmatched. The germline gives CDR1 LGHNA, CDR2 YNFKEQ. CDR3 size: 18 residues.

The rearrangement links TRBV6-5 to TRBJ2-5; TRBD2 aligns across 8 bases. The CDR3 runs 15 residues. After removal of 5 bases from V and 1 base from J, the junction contained 6 bases not matched to a gene. CDR1 is MNHEY, CDR2 SVGAGI, per germline. DNA for the CDR3: TGTGCCAGCAGTATCATAGCGGGGAGCCAAGAGACCCAGTACTTC. As protein: CASSIIAGSQETQYF.

The rearrangement joins TRBV19 to TRBJ1-2; weak D call: TRBD1 (5 bases). This CDR3 spans 17 amino acids. Germline V gene data show CDR1 as LNHDA and CDR2 as SQIVND (reference sequence). V was pared by 6 bases and J by 6 bases, with 26 bases between. The CDR3, as DNA: TGTGCCAGTAGAATAAGGGGTCGGCAAACAGGCTTGGATGGCTACACCTTC. Translation: CASRIRGRQTGLDGYTF.

The genes are TRBV2 and TRBJ2-2; possible D gene TRBD2, 6 bases. The germline V gene has CDR1 SNHLY and CDR2 FYNNEI. This CDR3 is built from 15 residues. Trimming took 8 bases from V and 5 from J, leaving 18 bases between them. CDR3 in amino acids: CASDQGLATTGELFF. The DNA for the CDR3 is TGTGCCAGCGATCAGGGTCTAGCGACGACCGGGGAGCTGTTTTTT.

This clone has just a few counts. This chain joins TRBV3-1 (or the pseudogene TRBV3-2) and TRBJ2-3, with D possibly being TRBD1 (5 bases). This CDR3 comprises 16 residues. Germline values: CDR1 LGHDT, CDR2 YNNKEL (reference sequence). V was trimmed by 1 base and J by 2 bases, leaving 13 bases between them. The CDR3 here is CASSQVQGRHTDTQYF. DNA for the CDR3: TGTGCCAGCAGCCAAGTTCAGGGTAGGCACACAGATACGCAGTATTTT.

The V gene is TRBV29-1, the J gene TRBJ2-7, with TRBD2 matching over 9 bases. This CDR3 is built from 12 residues. Germline V gives CDR1 SQVTM, CDR2 ANQGSEA. The ends lost 4 bases at V and 6 bases at J; junction bases unmatched: 4. The CDR3 nucleotides are TGCAGCGTTGGGACTAGCGCTGGCGAGCAGTACTTC. This encodes CSVGTSAGEQYF.

The chain links TRBV6-6 to TRBJ2-3, with TRBD2 matching 16 bases. V lost 5 bases to trimming and J lost 3 bases; unmatched junction nucleotides: 8. This CDR3 is 18 amino acids long. Germline V gene sequence: CDR1 MNHNY, CDR2 SVGAGI (reference sequence). The CDR3: CASSPPGLAGGITDTQYF. The CDR3 coding sequence is TGTGCCAGCAGTCCGCCGGGACTAGCGGGGGGGATTACAGATACGCAGTATTTT.

The chain combines TRBV6-5 with TRBJ2-7; the match to TRBD2 covers 15 bases. The CDR3 extends over 15 amino acids. The V segment lost 2 bases and the J segment 8 bases; nucleotides outside the gene matches: 4. Germline assignment: CDR1 MNHEY and CDR2 SVGAGI. CDR3 sequence reads: CASSYGGTSGGKQYF. DNA for the CDR3: TGTGCCAGCAGTTACGGTGGGACTAGCGGGGGGAAGCAGTACTTC.

This clone was seen a single time. The rearrangement uses TRBV6-2 or TRBV6-3 and TRBJ2-5; 8 nucleotides match TRBD2. Germline trimming cut 5 bases from V and 0 bases from J; bases unmatched to any gene: 8. This CDR3 has 16 amino acids. CDR1 MNHEY and CDR2 SVGEGT come from the germline V gene. In nucleotides, the CDR3 is TGTGCCAGCAGTACCATAGGGACTAGTTACCAAGAGACCCAGTACTTC. Amino acids: CASSTIGTSYQETQYF.

The chain uses TRBV30 and TRBJ1-3; no firm D call. V lost 8 bases to trimming and J lost 4 bases, with 12 bases between them. CDR1 is GTSNPN, CDR2 SVGIG, per germline (reference sequence). This CDR3 contains 12 residues. CDR3 coding DNA: TGTGCCGGAGGCCGATCAGGAAACACCATATATTTT. Translated: CAGGRSGNTIYF.

The V and J genes are TRBV30 and TRBJ1-2, with 7 bases lining up with TRBD1. The CDR3 runs 15 residues. Trimming took 0 bases from V and 4 from J; bases not matched to a gene: 8. Germline CDR1 and CDR2: GTSNPN and SVGIG (reference sequence). This CDR3 is CAWSVGRRDSYGYTF. The CDR3 DNA follows: TGTGCCTGGAGTGTAGGTAGAAGGGACAGCTATGGCTACACCTTC.